This T cell receptor (beta chain) was observed in a study of shared clonotypes between healthy human individuals. On this clone itself: Its antigen is as yet unknown.

Broader study findings: At large depth, rarefaction still showed sorted-subset sequencing to be incomplete. Sequencing depth was expected to influence donor clonotype sharing.

Profiling relied on immunoSEQ multiplex PCR, and the TCRdb table lists in-frame clones only, not all of them. This sample yields a few million clones, of which approximately 95% are seen a single time; 0.39% belongs to the top ten. Between the trimmed V and J ends, which lost 0 bases and 0 bases, there was a span of 15 bases. The germline V gene encodes CDR1 SGHRS and CDR2 YFSETQ. The CDR3 sequence is 17 residues long. The sequence derives from a man younger than 35 in good health. Some clones in this sample may be carry-over from other donors' samples. The chain joins TRBV5-1 to TRBJ1-2, with D perhaps TRBD1 (6 bases). Sequenced material: naive CD4+ T cells from PBMCs. Subset reported: CD45RA+ positively selected. CDR3 bases: TGCGCCAGCAGCTTGGCCCTCCATACAGGGACTAACTATGGCTACACCTTC. Translated: CASSLALHTGTNYGYTF.